The entry that follows covers one T cell receptor beta chain sequence. One end of the junction does not line up with germline, which may come from a read error. Repertoires were generated with immunoSEQ multiplex PCR, while TCRdb's copy carries only in-frame clones and drops some. Among roughly 52,000 clones listed, approximately 87% were seen once. The source of the sample is a study of blood T cell repertoires in COVID-19. Across the study: The United States, Italy and Spain supplied acute and convalescent COVID-19 samples. In each case, the material was cDNA or gDNA derived from T cells, B-cell-depleted T cells, or PBMCs.

Per germline, CDR1 SGHRS and CDR2 YFSETQ. This CDR3 comprises 15 residues. Specimen: peripheral blood. The chain joins TRBV5-1 to TRBJ2-7; weak D call: TRBD1 (6 bases). The TCR was taken from a man aged 50-59 years with acute or convalescent COVID-19. For the CDR3, the DNA is TGCGCCAGCAGATTGGGGGCAGGGTCAACCTACGAGCAGTACTTC. Its protein is CASRLGAGSTYEQYF.